A selection of T cell receptor beta chains follows, all from one sample in a study of beta chain features in type 1 diabetes. Method: immunoSEQ multiplex PCR; TCRdb's copy keeps in-frame clones and lacks some. The table includes 100,000 to 150,000 clones, approximately 15% detected once. Specimen: central memory CD4+ T cells from blood. These receptors were taken from a man aged 18 to 35 with type 1 diabetes. CDR3s include the opening cysteine and the closing phenylalanine or tryptophan. Fields, in order: V gene, J gene, D gene, clone size, CDR3 protein, CDR3 DNA. A D gene is named only where the DNA matches it firmly. Clone size appears in some rows only: once, few, many, or a class for an expanded clone.

TRBV6-6	TRBJ2-3	TRBD2	few	CASTPSGTDTQYF	TGTGCCAGCACTCCTAGCGGGACAGATACGCAGTATTTT
TRBV7-6	TRBJ2-3	.	.	CASSLAPSLDTQYF	TGTGCCAGCAGCTTAGCCCCCTCCCTAGATACGCAGTATTTT
TRBV29-1	TRBJ2-1	TRBD2	.	CSVEFGTSGYNEQFF	TGCAGCGTTGAATTTGGGACTAGCGGATACAATGAGCAGTTCTTC
TRBV13	TRBJ1-2	.	.	CASSLAGYGYTF	TGTGCCAGCAGCTTAGCCGGGTACGGCTACACCTTC
TRBV27	TRBJ1-2	.	few	CASGTTQYYGYTF	TGTGCCAGCGGGACGACCCAATACTATGGCTACACCTTC
TRBV18	TRBJ2-7	.	.	CASSPRDFSYEQYF	TGTGCCAGCTCACCACGAGACTTCTCCTACGAGCAGTACTTC
TRBV7-2	TRBJ2-3	.	few	CASSPTSSTDTQYF	TGTGCCAGCAGCCCTACCTCTAGCACAGATACGCAGTATTTT
TRBV7-3	TRBJ1-1	.	few	CASSLYPPQTASNTEAFF	TGTGCCAGCAGCTTATATCCACCCCAGACCGCTTCGAACACTGAAGCTTTCTTT
TRBV30	TRBJ2-7	.	many	CAWSDPNNKQYF	TGTGCCTGGAGTGACCCGAATAATAAGCAGTACTTC
TRBV7-9	TRBJ1-1	TRBD1	few	CASSWGQGLENTEAFF	TGTGCCAGCAGCTGGGGACAGGGGTTGGAGAACACTGAAGCTTTCTTT
TRBV2	TRBJ2-1	TRBD1	.	CASSELTGGNEQFF	TGTGCCAGCAGTGAATTGACAGGGGGCAATGAGCAGTTCTTC
TRBV9	TRBJ2-5	.	once	CASSVGPSGFETQYF	TGTGCCAGCAGCGTAGGCCCATCGGGTTTCGAGACCCAGTACTTC
TRBV30	TRBJ2-7	.	.	CAWSVLGSIKYF	TGTGCCTGGAGTGTACTGGGATCGATCAAGTACTTC
TRBV18	TRBJ1-5	.	.	CASSPRTAEPQHF	TGTGCCAGCTCACCAAGGACAGCGGAACCCCAGCATTTT
TRBV18	TRBJ2-1	.	few	CASSPVLGYTYNEQFF	TGTGCCAGCTCACCGGTGCTTGGTTATACCTACAATGAGCAGTTCTTC
TRBV11-3	TRBJ2-3	.	.	CASSLDLGATDTQYF	TGTGCCAGCAGCTTAGATTTAGGGGCCACAGATACGCAGTATTTT
TRBV7-3	TRBJ2-3	.	few	CASSFDGAQYF	TGTGCCAGCAGCTTTGACGGGGCGCAGTATTTT
TRBV7-2	TRBJ2-7	.	many	CASSLQTAAYEQYF	TGTGCCAGCAGCTTGCAGACAGCAGCCTACGAGCAGTACTTC
TRBV4-2	TRBJ1-2	.	few	CASSQDGGGFYGYTF	TGTGCCAGCAGCCAAGACGGTGGGGGGTTCTATGGCTACACCTTC
TRBV25-1	TRBJ2-3	.	.	CASSGDTDTQYF	TGTGCCAGCAGTGGGGATACAGATACGCAGTATTTT
TRBV7-2	TRBJ2-7	TRBD1	.	CASSPWGTGPYEQYF	TGTGCCAGCAGCCCTTGGGGGACAGGGCCCTACGAGCAGTACTTC
TRBV4-3	TRBJ1-6	.	few	CASSLGLDGSPLHF	TGCGCCAGCAGCCTAGGTTTAGACGGTTCACCCCTCCACTTT
TRBV2	TRBJ2-4	.	few	CASSEARGDQNIQYF	TGTGCCAGCAGTGAAGCAAGAGGGGATCAAAACATTCAGTACTTC
TRBV2	TRBJ2-5	.	.	CASLRGKGQETQYF	TGTGCCAGCCTCAGGGGAAAGGGCCAAGAGACCCAGTACTTC
TRBV10-3	TRBJ2-7	.	few	CAIRAGQGSYEQYF	TGTGCCATCAGGGCCGGCCAGGGATCCTACGAGCAGTACTTC